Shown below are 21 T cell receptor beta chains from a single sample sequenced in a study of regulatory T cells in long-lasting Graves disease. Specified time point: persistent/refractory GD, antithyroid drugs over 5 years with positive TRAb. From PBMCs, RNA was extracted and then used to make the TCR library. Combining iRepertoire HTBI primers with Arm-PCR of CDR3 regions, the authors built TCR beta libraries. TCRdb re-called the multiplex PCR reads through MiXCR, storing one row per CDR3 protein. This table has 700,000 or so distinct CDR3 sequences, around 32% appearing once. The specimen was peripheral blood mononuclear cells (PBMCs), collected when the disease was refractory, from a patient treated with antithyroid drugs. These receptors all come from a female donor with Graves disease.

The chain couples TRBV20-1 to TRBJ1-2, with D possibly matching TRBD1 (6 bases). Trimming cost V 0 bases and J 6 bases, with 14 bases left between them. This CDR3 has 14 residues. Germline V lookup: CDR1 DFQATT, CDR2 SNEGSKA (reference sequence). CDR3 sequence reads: CSARDSLRTDGYTF. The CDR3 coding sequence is TGCAGTGCTAGAGATTCGTTAAGGACAGATGGCTACACCTTC.

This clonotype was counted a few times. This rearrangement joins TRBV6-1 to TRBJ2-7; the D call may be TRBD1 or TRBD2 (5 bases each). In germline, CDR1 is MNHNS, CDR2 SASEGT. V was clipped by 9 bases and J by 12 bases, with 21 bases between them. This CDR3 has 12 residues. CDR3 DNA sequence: TGTGCCAGTGGGCGGGTTCAAGGGGCTGGGTACTTC. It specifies CASGRVQGAGYF.

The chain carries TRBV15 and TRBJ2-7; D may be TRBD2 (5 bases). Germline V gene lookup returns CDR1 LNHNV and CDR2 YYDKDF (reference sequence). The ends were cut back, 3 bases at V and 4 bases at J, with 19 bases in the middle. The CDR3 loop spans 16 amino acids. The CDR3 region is CATSSSRGAVHYEQYF. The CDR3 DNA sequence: TGTGCCACCAGCAGCTCTCGGGGAGCCGTCCATTACGAGCAGTACTTC.

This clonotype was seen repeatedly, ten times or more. In nucleotides, the CDR3 is TGTGCCAGCAGACCCGGGACAGCAGACCAAGAGACCCAGTACTTC. Protein sequence: CASRPGTADQETQYF. This chain uses TRBV6-1 with TRBJ2-5; 7 bases align to TRBD1. Trimming took 6 bases from V and 0 from J; bases not matched to a gene: 7. Germline V gene data show CDR1 as MNHNS and CDR2 as SASEGT. The CDR3 covers 15 residues.

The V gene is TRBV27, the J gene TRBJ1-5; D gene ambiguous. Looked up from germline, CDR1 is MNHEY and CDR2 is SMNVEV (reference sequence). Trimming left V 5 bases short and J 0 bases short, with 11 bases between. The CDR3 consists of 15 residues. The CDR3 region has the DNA TGTGCCAGCAGTAAAGACGGAGATAGCAATCAGCCCCAGCATTTT. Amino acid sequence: CASSKDGDSNQPQHF.

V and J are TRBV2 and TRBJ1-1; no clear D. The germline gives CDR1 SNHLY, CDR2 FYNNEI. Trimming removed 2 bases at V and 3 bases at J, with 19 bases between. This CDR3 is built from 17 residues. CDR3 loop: CASSEKGRVRKDTEAFF. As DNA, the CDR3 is TGTGCCAGCAGTGAAAAAGGTAGAGTCCGGAAGGACACTGAAGCTTTCTTT.

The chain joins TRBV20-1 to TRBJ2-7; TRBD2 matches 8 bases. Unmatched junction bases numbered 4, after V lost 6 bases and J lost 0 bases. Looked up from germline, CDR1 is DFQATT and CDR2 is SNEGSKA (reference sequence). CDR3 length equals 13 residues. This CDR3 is CSATGTSSYEQYF. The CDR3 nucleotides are TGCAGTGCCACCGGGACTAGCTCCTACGAGCAGTACTTC.

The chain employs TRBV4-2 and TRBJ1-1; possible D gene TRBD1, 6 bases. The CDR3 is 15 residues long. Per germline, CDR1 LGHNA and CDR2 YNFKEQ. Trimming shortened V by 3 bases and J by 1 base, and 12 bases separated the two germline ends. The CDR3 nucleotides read TGTGCCAGCAGCCATTCGGGGGGCGGGAACACTGAAGCTTTCTTT. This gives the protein CASSHSGGGNTEAFF.

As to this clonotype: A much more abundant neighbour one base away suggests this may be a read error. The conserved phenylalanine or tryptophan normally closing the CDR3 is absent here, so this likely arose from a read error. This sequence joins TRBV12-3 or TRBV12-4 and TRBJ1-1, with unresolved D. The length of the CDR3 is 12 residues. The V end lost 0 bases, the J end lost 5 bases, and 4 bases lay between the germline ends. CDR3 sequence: CASSLAYTEAFL. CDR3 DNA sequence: TGTGCCAGCAGTTTAGCCTATACTGAAGCTTTCCTT.

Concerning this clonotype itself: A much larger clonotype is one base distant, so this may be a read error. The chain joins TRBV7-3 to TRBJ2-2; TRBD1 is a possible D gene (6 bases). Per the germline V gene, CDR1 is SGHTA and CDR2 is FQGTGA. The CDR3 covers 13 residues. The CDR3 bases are TGTGCCAGCAGCGAACAGGGTGCCGGGGAGCTGCTTTTT. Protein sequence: CASSEQGAGELLF.

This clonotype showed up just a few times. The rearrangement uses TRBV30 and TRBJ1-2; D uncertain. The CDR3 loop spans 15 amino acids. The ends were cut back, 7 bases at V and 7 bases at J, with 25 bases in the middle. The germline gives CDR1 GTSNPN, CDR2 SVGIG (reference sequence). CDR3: CASPLGVIPKVGYTF. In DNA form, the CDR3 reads TGTGCCTCGCCCCTTGGTGTGATTCCAAAAGTTGGCTACACCTTC.

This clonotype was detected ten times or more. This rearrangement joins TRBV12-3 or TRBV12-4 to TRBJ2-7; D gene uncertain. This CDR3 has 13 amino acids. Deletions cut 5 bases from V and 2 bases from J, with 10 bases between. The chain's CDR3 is CASSPTTAYEQYF. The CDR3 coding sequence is TGTGCCAGCAGTCCGACAACGGCCTACGAGCAGTACTTC.

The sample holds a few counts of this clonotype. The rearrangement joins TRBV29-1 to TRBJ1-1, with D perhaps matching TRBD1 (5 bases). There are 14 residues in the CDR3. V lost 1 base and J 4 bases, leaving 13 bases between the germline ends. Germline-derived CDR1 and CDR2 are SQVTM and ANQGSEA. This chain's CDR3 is CSVEGGKGLTEAFF. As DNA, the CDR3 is TGCAGCGTTGAAGGGGGAAAGGGGCTCACTGAAGCTTTCTTT.

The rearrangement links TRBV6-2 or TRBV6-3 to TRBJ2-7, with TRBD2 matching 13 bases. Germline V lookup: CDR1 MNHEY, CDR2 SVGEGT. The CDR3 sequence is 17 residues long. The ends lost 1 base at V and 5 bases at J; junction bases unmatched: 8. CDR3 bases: TGTGCCAGCAGTTACTACAGGACTAGCGGGAGTCCACACGAGCAGTACTTC. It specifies CASSYYRTSGSPHEQYF.

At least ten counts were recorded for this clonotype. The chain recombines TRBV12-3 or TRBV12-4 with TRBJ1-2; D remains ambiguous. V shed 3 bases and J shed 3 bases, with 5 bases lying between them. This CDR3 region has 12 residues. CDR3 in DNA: TGTGCCAGCAGTTTTGGCGACTATGGCTACACCTTC. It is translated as CASSFGDYGYTF.

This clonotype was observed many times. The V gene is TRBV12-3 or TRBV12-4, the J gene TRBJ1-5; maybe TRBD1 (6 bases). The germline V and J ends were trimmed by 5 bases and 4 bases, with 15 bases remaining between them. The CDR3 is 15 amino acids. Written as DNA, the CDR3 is TGTGCCAGCAGTCCAGGGGAACGGTCAAATCAGCCCCAGCATTTT. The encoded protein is CASSPGERSNQPQHF.

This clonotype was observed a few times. The CDR3 loop reads CASSSREAGGPNTGELFF. CDR3 DNA: TGCGCCAGCAGCTCCCGAGAAGCGGGAGGACCGAACACCGGGGAGCTGTTTTTT. This chain uses TRBV5-1 with TRBJ2-2; 9 nucleotides line up with TRBD2. CDR1 is SGHRS, CDR2 YFSETQ, per germline. Trimming took 3 bases from V and 0 from J; bases not matched to a gene: 9. This CDR3 has 18 amino acids. The variable domain in full, completed from reference TRBV5-1 and TRBJ2-2, reads KAGVTQTPRYLIKTRGQQVTLSCSPISGHRSVSWYQQTPGQGLQFLFEYFSETQRNKGNFPGRFSGRQFSNSRSEMNVSTLELGDSALYLCASSSREAGGPNTGELFFGEGSRLTVL.

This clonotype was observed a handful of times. Here the CDR3 DNA reads TGTGCCAGCACACAGGGGGCGAGGATCGGGGAGCTGTTTTTT. Protein product: CASTQGARIGELFF. The chain employs TRBV2 and TRBJ2-2; 9 nucleotides align to TRBD1. V dropped 7 bases and J dropped 7; count of bases not matched to a gene: 7. The CDR3 runs 14 residues. Germline CDR1 and CDR2: SNHLY and FYNNEI.

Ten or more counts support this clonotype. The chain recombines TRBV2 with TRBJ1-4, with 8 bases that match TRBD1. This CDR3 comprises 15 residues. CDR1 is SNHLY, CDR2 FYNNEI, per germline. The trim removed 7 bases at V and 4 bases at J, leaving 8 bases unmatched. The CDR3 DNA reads TGTGCCAGCATAGGAACAGGGGGATATAATGAAAAACTGTTTTTT. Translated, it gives CASIGTGGYNEKLFF.

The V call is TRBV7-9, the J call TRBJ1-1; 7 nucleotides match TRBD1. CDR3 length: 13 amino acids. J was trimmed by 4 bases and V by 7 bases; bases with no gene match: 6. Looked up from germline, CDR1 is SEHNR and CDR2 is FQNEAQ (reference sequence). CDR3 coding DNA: TGTGCCAGCATAGGGGGCGCCGGCACTGAAGCTTTCTTT. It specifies CASIGGAGTEAFF.

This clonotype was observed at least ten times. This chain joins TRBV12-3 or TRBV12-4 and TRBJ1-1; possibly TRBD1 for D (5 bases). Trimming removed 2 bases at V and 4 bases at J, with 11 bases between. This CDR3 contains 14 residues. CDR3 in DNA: TGTGCCAGCAGTTTATCAGGGTGGGGCACTGAAGCTTTCTTT. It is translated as CASSLSGWGTEAFF.